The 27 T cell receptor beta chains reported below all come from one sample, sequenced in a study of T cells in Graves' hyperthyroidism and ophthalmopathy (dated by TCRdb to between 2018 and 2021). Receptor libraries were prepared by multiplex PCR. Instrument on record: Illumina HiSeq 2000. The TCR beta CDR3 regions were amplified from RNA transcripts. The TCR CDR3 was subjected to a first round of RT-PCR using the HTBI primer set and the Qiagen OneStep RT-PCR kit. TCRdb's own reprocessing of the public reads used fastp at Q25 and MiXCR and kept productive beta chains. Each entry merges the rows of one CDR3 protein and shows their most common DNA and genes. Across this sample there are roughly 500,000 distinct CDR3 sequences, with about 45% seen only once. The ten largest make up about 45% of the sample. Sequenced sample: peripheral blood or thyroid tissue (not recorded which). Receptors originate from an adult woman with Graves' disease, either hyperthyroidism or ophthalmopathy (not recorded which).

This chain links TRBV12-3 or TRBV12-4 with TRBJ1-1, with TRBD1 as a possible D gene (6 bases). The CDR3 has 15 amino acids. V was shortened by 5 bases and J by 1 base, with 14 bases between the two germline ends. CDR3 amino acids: CASSPEGHWNTEAFF. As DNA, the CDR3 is TGTGCCAGCAGTCCTGAGGGACACTGGAACACTGAAGCTTTCTTT.

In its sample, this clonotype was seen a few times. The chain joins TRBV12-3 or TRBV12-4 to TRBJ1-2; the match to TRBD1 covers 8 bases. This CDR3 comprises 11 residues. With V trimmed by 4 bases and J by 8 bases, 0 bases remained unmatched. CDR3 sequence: CASSSGGGYTF. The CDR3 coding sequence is TGTGCCAGCAGTTCAGGGGGCGGCTACACCTTC.

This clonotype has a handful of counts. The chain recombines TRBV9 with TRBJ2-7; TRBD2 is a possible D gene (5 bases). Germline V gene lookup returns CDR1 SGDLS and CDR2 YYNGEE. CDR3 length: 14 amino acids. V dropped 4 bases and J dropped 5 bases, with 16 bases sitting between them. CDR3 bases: TGTGCCAGCAGCACCGGACTCCCTGGCGACGAGCAGTACTTC. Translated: CASSTGLPGDEQYF.

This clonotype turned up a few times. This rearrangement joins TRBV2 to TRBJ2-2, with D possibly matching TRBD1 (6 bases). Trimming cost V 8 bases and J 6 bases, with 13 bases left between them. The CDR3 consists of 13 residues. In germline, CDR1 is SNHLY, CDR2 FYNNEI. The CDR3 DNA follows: TGTGCCAGCCGTTTCTCAGGGGCCGGGGAGCTGTTTTTT. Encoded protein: CASRFSGAGELFF.

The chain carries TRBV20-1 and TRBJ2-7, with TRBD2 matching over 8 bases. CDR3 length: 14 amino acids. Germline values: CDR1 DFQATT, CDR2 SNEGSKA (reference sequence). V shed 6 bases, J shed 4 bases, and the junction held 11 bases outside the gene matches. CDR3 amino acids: CSASGGLVAYEQYF. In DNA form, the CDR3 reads TGCAGTGCGAGTGGGGGACTAGTGGCTTACGAGCAGTACTTC.

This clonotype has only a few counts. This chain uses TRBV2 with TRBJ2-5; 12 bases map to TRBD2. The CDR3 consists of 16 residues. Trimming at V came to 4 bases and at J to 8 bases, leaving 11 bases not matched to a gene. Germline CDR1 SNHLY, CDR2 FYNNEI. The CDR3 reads CASSARASGRVNTQYF. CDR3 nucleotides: TGTGCCAGCAGTGCAAGGGCTAGCGGGAGGGTCAATACCCAGTACTTC.

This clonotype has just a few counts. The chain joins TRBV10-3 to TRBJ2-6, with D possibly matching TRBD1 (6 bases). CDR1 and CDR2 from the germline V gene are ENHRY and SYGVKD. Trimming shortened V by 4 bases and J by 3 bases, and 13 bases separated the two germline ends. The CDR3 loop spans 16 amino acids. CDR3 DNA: TGTGCCATCAGTGGAGTAGGGGGTAGTGGGGCCAACGTCCTGACTTTC. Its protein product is CAISGVGGSGANVLTF.

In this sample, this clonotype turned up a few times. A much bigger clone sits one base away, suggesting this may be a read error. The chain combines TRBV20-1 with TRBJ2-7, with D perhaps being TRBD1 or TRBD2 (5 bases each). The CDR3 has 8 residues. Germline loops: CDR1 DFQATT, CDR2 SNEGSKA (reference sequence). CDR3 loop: CSARAGPF. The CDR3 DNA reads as TGCAGTGCTAGAGCGGGACCTTTC.

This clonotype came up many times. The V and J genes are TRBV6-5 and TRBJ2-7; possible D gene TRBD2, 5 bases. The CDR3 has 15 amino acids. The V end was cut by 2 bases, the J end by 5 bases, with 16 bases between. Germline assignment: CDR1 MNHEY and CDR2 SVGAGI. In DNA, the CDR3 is TGTGCCAGCAGTTACGGGAGTTATCAGACGGACGAGCAGTACTTC. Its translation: CASSYGSYQTDEQYF.

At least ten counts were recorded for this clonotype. CDR3 amino acids: CASNTGLAAYEQYF. In nucleotides, the CDR3 is TGTGCCAGTAATACGGGACTAGCGGCCTACGAGCAGTACTTC. The chain carries TRBV19 and TRBJ2-7; 11 nucleotides agree with TRBD2. This CDR3 has 14 amino acids. Germline V gene sequence: CDR1 LNHDA, CDR2 SQIVND (reference sequence). J lost 2 bases, V lost 7 bases, and 4 bases had no gene match.

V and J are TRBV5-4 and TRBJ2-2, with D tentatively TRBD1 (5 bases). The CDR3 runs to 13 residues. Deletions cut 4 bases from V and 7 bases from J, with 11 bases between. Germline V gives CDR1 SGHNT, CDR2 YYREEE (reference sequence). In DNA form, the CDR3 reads TGTGCCAGCAGCCAGGGTGTCGTCGGGGAGCTGTTTTTT. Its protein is CASSQGVVGELFF.

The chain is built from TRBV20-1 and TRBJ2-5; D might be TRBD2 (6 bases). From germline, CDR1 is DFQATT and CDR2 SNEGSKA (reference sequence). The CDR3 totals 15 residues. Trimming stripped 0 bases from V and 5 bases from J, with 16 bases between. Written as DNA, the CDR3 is TGCAGTGCTAGAGATTCGGTTGGGGAGGTGGAGACCCAGTACTTC. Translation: CSARDSVGEVETQYF.

CDR3 in amino acids: CASSLMAGLGQPQHF. CDR3 bases: TGTGCCAGCAGTTTAATGGCTGGGTTAGGCCAGCCCCAGCATTTT. The genes are TRBV12-3 or TRBV12-4 and TRBJ1-5; D remains unclear. Deletions cut 2 bases from V and 7 bases from J, with 15 bases between. The CDR3 extends over 15 amino acids.

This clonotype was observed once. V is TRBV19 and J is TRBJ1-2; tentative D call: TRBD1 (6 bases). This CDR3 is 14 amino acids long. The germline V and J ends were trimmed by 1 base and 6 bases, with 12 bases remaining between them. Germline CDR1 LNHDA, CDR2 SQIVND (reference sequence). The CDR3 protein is CASSIGAGENGYTF. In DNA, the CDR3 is TGTGCCAGTAGTATAGGTGCAGGGGAAAATGGCTACACCTTC. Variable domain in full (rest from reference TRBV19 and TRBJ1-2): DGGITQSPKYLFRKEGQNVTLSCEQNLNHDAMYWYRQDPGQGLRLIYYSQIVNDFQKGDIAEGYSVSREKKESFPLTVTSAQKNPTAFYLCASSIGAGENGYTFGSGTRLTVV.

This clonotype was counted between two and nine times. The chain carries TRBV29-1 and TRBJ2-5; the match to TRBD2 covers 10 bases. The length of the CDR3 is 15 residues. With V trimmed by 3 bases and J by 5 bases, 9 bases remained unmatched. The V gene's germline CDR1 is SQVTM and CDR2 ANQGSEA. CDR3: CSVDSLAGVRETQYF. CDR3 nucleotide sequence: TGCAGCGTTGACTCCCTAGCGGGAGTTAGGGAGACCCAGTACTTC.

In DNA, the CDR3 is TGTGCCAGCAGCGTAGGAGACAGGGTGAACACTGAAGCTTTCTTT. Encoded protein: CASSVGDRVNTEAFF. The chain has TRBV7-2 and TRBJ1-1, with 7 bases matching TRBD1. Trimming at V came to 5 bases and at J to 0 bases, leaving 6 bases not matched to a gene. The CDR3 is made up of 15 amino acids. Per the germline V gene, CDR1 is SGHTA and CDR2 is FQGNSA.

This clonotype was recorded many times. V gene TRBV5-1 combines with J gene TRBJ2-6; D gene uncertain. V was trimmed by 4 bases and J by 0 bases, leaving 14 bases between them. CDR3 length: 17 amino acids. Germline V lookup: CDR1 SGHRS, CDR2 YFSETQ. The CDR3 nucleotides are TGCGCCAGCAGCCAGACCCCAGGCATCTCTGGGGCCAACGTCCTGACTTTC. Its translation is CASSQTPGISGANVLTF.

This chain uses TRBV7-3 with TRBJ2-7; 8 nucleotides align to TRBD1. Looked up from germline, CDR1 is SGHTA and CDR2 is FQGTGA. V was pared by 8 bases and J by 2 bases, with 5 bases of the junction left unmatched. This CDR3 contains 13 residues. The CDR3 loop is CASLRQGPYEQYF. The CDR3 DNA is TGTGCCAGCCTCCGACAGGGGCCCTACGAGCAGTACTTC.

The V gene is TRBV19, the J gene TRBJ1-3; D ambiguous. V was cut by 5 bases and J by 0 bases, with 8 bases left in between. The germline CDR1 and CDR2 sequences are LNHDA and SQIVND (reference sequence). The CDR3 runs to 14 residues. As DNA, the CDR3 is TGTGCCAGTAGTCGGCCAGGCTCTGGAAACACCATATATTTT. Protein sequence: CASSRPGSGNTIYF.

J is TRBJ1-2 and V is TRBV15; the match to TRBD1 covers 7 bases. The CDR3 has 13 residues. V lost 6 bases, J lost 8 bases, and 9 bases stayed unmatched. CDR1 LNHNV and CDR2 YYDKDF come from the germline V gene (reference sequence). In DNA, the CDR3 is TGTGCCACCAGTCCATACAGGGGTCGCGGCTACACCTTC. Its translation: CATSPYRGRGYTF.

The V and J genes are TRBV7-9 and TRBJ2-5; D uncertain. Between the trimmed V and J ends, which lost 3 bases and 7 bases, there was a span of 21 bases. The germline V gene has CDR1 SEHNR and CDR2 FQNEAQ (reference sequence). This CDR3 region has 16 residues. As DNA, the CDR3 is TGTGCCAGCAGCTTGAGGCACTGGCGGCAGGAAGGGACCCAGTACTTC. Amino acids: CASSLRHWRQEGTQYF.

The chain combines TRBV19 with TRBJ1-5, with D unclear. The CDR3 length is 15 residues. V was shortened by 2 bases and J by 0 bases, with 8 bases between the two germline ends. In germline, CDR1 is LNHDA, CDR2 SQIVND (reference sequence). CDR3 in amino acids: CASSIKGNSNQPQHF. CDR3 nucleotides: TGTGCCAGTAGTATAAAGGGCAATAGCAATCAGCCCCAGCATTTT. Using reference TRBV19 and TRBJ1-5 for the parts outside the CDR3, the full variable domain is DGGITQSPKYLFRKEGQNVTLSCEQNLNHDAMYWYRQDPGQGLRLIYYSQIVNDFQKGDIAEGYSVSREKKESFPLTVTSAQKNPTAFYLCASSIKGNSNQPQHFGDGTRLSIL.

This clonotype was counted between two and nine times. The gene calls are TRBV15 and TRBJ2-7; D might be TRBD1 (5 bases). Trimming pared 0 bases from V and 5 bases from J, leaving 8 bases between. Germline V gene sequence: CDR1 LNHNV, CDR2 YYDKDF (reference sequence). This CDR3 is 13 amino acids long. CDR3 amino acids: CATSREAGNEQYF. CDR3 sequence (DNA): TGTGCCACCAGCAGAGAGGCAGGGAACGAGCAGTACTTC.

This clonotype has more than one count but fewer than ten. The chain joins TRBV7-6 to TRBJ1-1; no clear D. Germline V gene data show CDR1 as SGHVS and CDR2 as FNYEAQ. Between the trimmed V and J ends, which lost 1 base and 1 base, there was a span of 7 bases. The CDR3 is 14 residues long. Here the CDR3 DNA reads TGTGCCAGCAGCTTAGTCGTGGGGAACACTGAAGCTTTCTTT. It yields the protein CASSLVVGNTEAFF.

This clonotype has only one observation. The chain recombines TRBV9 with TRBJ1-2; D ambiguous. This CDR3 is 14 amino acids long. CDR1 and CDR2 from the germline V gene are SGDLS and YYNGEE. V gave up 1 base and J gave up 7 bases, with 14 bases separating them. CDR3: CASSVTIGTAGYTF. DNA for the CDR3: TGTGCCAGCAGCGTAACCATAGGCACGGCTGGCTACACCTTC.

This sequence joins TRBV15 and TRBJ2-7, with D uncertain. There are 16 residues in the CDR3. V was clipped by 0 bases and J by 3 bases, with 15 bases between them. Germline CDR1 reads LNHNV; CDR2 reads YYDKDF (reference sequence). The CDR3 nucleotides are TGTGCCACCAGCAGAGAATATTCTGGGGATGGCTACGAGCAGTACTTC. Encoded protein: CATSREYSGDGYEQYF.

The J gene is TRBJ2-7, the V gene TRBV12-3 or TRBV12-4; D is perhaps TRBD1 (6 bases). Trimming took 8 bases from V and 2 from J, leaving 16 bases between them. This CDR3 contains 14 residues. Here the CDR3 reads CASAGRDTTYEQYF. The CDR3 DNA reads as TGTGCCAGCGCTGGCCGGGACACAACCTACGAGCAGTACTTC.